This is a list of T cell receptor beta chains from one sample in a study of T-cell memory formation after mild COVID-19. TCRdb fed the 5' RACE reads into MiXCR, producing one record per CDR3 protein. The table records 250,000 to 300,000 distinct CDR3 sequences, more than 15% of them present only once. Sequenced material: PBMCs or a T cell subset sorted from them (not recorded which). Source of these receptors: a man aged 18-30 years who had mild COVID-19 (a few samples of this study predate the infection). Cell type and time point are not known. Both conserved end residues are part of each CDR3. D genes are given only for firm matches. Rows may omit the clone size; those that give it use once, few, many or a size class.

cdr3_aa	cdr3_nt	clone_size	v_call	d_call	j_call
CASSEGQGTNTEAFF	TGTGCCAGCAGTGAGGGCCAGGGTACGAACACTGAAGCTTTCTTT	.	TRBV6-4	.	TRBJ1-1
CASSLGTGPYEQYF	TGTGCCAGCAGCTTAGGGACAGGGCCCTACGAGCAGTACTTC	many	TRBV7-8	TRBD1	TRBJ2-7
CSVEVEDRRNEQFF	TGCAGCGTTGAAGTCGAGGACAGGAGAAATGAGCAGTTCTTC	.	TRBV29-1	TRBD1	TRBJ2-1
CASSFEMRGRGSPLHF	TGCGCCAGCAGCTTTGAGATGAGGGGTAGGGGTTCACCCCTCCACTTT	.	TRBV5-1	.	TRBJ1-6
CASDVNPSSYNEQFF	TGTGCCAGCGACGTGAACCCGAGCTCCTACAATGAGCAGTTCTTC	few	TRBV27	.	TRBJ2-1
CASSGRDRGRPGELFF	TGTGCCAGCAGCGGCCGGGACAGGGGGCGCCCCGGGGAGCTGTTTTTT	few	TRBV14	TRBD1	TRBJ2-2
CASSPGGFDEQYF	TGTGCCAGCAGCCCCGGGGGGTTCGACGAGCAGTACTTC	few	TRBV11-3	TRBD2	TRBJ2-7
CASSLGQGSSSYNEQFF	TGCGCCAGCTCCTTGGGCCAGGGTTCGAGTTCGTACAATGAGCAGTTCTTC	.	TRBV5-1	.	TRBJ2-1
CSAREPGVYGYTF	TGCAGTGCTAGAGAACCGGGGGTCTATGGCTACACCTTC	once	TRBV20-1	.	TRBJ1-2
CASSSGGPTDTQYF	TGCGCCAGCAGCTCGGGGGGGCCCACAGATACGCAGTATTTT	.	TRBV5-1	TRBD2	TRBJ2-3
CASSQDWGGNGYTF	TGTGCCAGCAGCCAAGATTGGGGCGGGAATGGCTACACCTTC	.	TRBV3-1	.	TRBJ1-2
CASSPRGNTEAFF	TGTGCCAGCAGCCCGCGGGGGAACACTGAAGCTTTCTTT	few	TRBV6-5	.	TRBJ1-1
CASSLVGANTGELFF	TGTGCCAGCAGCCTCGTGGGCGCGAACACCGGGGAGCTGTTTTTT	few	TRBV6-5	.	TRBJ2-2
CASSFGASGGPVETQYF	TGTGCCAGCAGCTTTGGGGCTAGCGGGGGGCCGGTGGAGACCCAGTACTTC	many	TRBV7-2	TRBD2	TRBJ2-5
CASSLFFSGEETQYF	TGCGCCAGCAGCTTATTTTTTAGCGGGGAAGAGACCCAGTACTTC	many	TRBV5-1	TRBD2	TRBJ2-5
CSARDWGRVNTGELFF	TGCAGTGCTAGAGATTGGGGCAGGGTCAACACCGGGGAGCTGTTTTTT	few	TRBV20-1	.	TRBJ2-2
CASSESGTLRETQYF	TGTGCCAGCAGTGAGTCGGGTACATTAAGGGAGACCCAGTACTTC	.	TRBV25-1	.	TRBJ2-5
CASSQGASGGDQTQYF	TGCGCCAGCAGCCAAGGGGCTAGCGGGGGGGACCAGACCCAGTACTTC	.	TRBV4-1	TRBD2	TRBJ2-5
CASSFGQAETQYF	TGTGCCAGCAGCTTTGGGCAGGCAGAGACCCAGTACTTC	few	TRBV7-9	.	TRBJ2-5
CASSLGMGTEAFF	TGTGCCAGCAGCTTAGGGATGGGAACTGAAGCTTTCTTT	few	TRBV7-2	.	TRBJ1-1
CASSRKGGLGYTF	TGCGCCAGCAGCCGAAAAGGGGGCCTCGGCTACACCTTC	.	TRBV4-3	TRBD1	TRBJ1-2
CASSLDSQQETQYF	TGCGCCAGCAGCTTGGACAGTCAACAAGAGACCCAGTACTTC	few	TRBV5-1	.	TRBJ2-5
CASRYPRTSGGAKDNEQFF	TGTGCCAGCAGATATCCCAGGACTAGCGGGGGGGCCAAGGACAATGAGCAGTTCTTC	few	TRBV6-6	TRBD2	TRBJ2-1
CASGQQQFF	TGTGCCAGCGGACAGCAGCAGTTCTTC	.	TRBV6-2/TRBV6-3	.	TRBJ2-1
CALQGARKDTQYF	TGTGCCCTCCAAGGGGCTCGAAAGGATACGCAGTATTTT	few	TRBV7-9	.	TRBJ2-3
CASSSRTEYEQYF	TGTGCCAGCAGCTCCCGGACGGAGTACGAGCAGTACTTC	.	TRBV11-2	.	TRBJ2-7
CASSSWGQGDIQYF	TGCGCCAGCAGCTCCTGGGGACAGGGAGACATTCAGTACTTC	.	TRBV5-1	TRBD1	TRBJ2-4
CSAVRQGDGQPQHF	TGCAGTGCAGTTAGACAGGGGGACGGTCAGCCCCAGCATTTT	few	TRBV20-1	TRBD1	TRBJ1-5
CASSPDRAEQYF	TGTGCCAGCAGTCCCGACAGGGCCGAGCAGTACTTC	few	TRBV6-5	TRBD1	TRBJ2-7
CASSQASGNIQYF	TGTGCCAGCAGCCAAGCCAGCGGTAACATTCAGTACTTC	many	TRBV3-1	.	TRBJ2-4
CASSFGRGGRSTDTQYF	TGCGCCAGCAGCTTCGGGCGGGGGGGCCGCAGCACAGATACGCAGTATTTT	few	TRBV5-1	TRBD2	TRBJ2-3
CASSPVGLNTGELFF	TGTGCCAGCAGTCCCGTCGGGCTGAACACCGGGGAGCTGTTTTTT	few	TRBV6-2/TRBV6-3	.	TRBJ2-2
CASSRDRESTGELFF	TGTGCCAGCAGCCGGGACAGGGAGAGCACCGGGGAGCTGTTTTTT	few	TRBV2	TRBD1	TRBJ2-2
CASSLERTDTQYF	TGTGCCAGCAGCCTGGAACGCACAGATACGCAGTATTTT	many	TRBV7-2	.	TRBJ2-3
CASSSPSLWGGTDTQYF	TGTGCCAGCAGCTCCCCAAGCCTTTGGGGGGGGACAGATACGCAGTATTTT	.	TRBV7-9	TRBD2	TRBJ2-3
CASSLRQTTLGSYEQYF	TGCGCCAGCAGCCTACGCCAGACAACCCTGGGCTCCTACGAGCAGTACTTC	many	TRBV4-3	.	TRBJ2-7
CASTFHTNTGELFF	TGCGCCAGCACATTCCACACGAACACCGGGGAGCTGTTTTTT	few	TRBV5-1	.	TRBJ2-2
CSARRPPLAKNIQYF	TGCAGTGCTAGAAGACCTCCCTTAGCCAAAAACATTCAGTACTTC	.	TRBV20-1	.	TRBJ2-4
CASSYIGGVNTEAFF	TGTGCCAGCAGTTACATTGGGGGAGTGAACACTGAAGCTTTCTTT	.	TRBV6-5	.	TRBJ1-1
CASGGTASETQYF	TGTGCCAGCGGAGGGACTGCCTCAGAGACCCAGTACTTC	few	TRBV9	.	TRBJ2-5
CAWRPDSRGPLHF	TGTGCCTGGAGACCAGACAGCCGGGGCCCCCTCCACTTT	few	TRBV30	.	TRBJ1-6
CACPKGPYSGANVLTF	TGTGCCTGCCCCAAGGGACCGTACTCTGGGGCCAACGTCCTGACTTTC	.	TRBV30	.	TRBJ2-6
CASSRGTSGGIQYF	TGCGCCAGCAGCCGGGGGACTAGCGGAGGGATTCAGTACTTC	few	TRBV4-1	TRBD2	TRBJ2-4
CASSPVGSTDTQYF	TGTGCCAGCAGCCCAGTTGGGAGCACAGATACGCAGTATTTT	few	TRBV6-6	.	TRBJ2-3
CASSQEAGRVGETQYF	TGCGCCAGCAGCCAAGAAGCAGGGCGAGTAGGAGAGACCCAGTACTTC	.	TRBV4-3	.	TRBJ2-5
CASSRTGGGSPLHF	TGTGCCAGCAGCCGGACAGGGGGCGGATCACCCCTCCACTTT	few	TRBV7-9	TRBD1	TRBJ1-6
CASSRDSNQPQHF	TGTGCCAGCAGCCGGGACAGCAATCAGCCCCAGCATTTT	many	TRBV6-2/TRBV6-3	.	TRBJ1-5
CSVGGGVIYGYTF	TGCAGTGTAGGCGGAGGGGTCATTTATGGCTACACCTTC	few	TRBV20-1	.	TRBJ1-2
CASSRPGSRADTQYF	TGTGCCAGCAGTCGTCCAGGGTCCCGCGCAGATACGCAGTATTTT	few	TRBV28	.	TRBJ2-3
CASSYSRTGGYEQYF	TGTGCCAGCAGTTACTCTAGGACAGGGGGCTACGAGCAGTACTTC	few	TRBV6-5	TRBD1	TRBJ2-7
CASSQDPTDTQYF	TGTGCCAGCAGCCAAGATCCCACAGATACGCAGTATTTT	.	TRBV14	.	TRBJ2-3
CASAPAGGSYEQYF	TGCGCCAGCGCCCCGGCAGGGGGCTCCTACGAGCAGTACTTC	.	TRBV4-3	TRBD1	TRBJ2-7
CASTAAGQEQYF	TGTGCCAGCACGGCGGCGGGGCAGGAGCAGTACTTC	.	TRBV28	.	TRBJ2-7
CSASVTDTDTQYF	TGCAGTGCCTCTGTGACTGACACAGATACGCAGTATTTT	.	TRBV20-1	.	TRBJ2-3
CASSAAGGLNTEAFF	TGCGCCAGCAGCGCCGCGGGGGGCCTTAACACTGAAGCTTTCTTT	.	TRBV5-1	.	TRBJ1-1